The text below deals with one T cell receptor beta chain. The antigen it binds to is not known. No clone much larger than this one lies a single base away; base qualities are absent. At one collaborating source in Seattle, patients were enrolled during active infection and were followed longitudinally through the course of disease. Collaborating institutions collected whole blood in K2EDTA tubes following their own protocols. Collaborator samples were shipped for TCRbeta analysis as frozen whole blood, isolated PBMCs, or DNA extracted from either sample type. The germline V gene (reference sequence) sets CDR1 to LGHDT and CDR2 to YNNKEL. The CDR3 spans 14 residues, from the cysteine through the phenylalanine. The CDR3 DNA has 42 bases and is translated from base 1. V loses 0 bases, J loses 5 bases, and the germline ends lie 10 bases apart. This entry is derived from a study of blood T cell repertoires in COVID-19 (TCRdb year 2020). Background on the whole study: Collaborator samples came from the United States, Italy and Spain and covered acute and convalescent phases of COVID-19. Deeply sampled blood TCRbeta repertoires from subjects exposed to, actively infected with, or recovered from COVID-19 were included in the dataset. Samples came from the ongoing ImmuneRACE study (first 160 participants) plus 1,254 subjects from 6 global collaborators. A freely available public database, intended as a resource for researchers studying the immune response to SARS-CoV-2, is where the repertoires were released. The sample metadata nearly always contained a de-identified subject ID, COVID-19 status, age in years and sex. The prospective study material was composed of cDNA or gDNA derived from T cells, B-cell-depleted T cells, or PBMCs. Where available, HLA class I and class II types were obtained from metadata supplied by the sample provider rather than from assay-based typing.

On the study overall, not on this receptor specifically: Clinical and demographic metadata were provided uncurated, with the amount varying by source and participant.

The immunoSEQ Assay, a bias-controlled multiplex PCR, was used to amplify TCRbeta CDR3 regions from genomic DNA. The published analysis was carried out like this. The number of nucleated cells in each sample was estimated by amplification of reference gene primers within the assay. To quantify the absolute abundance of each unique TCRbeta CDR3 rearrangement, sequence reads were collapsed and filtered. For each sample, productive Simpson clonality was calculated as the square root of Simpson's diversity index across productive rearrangements. Drawn from immuneACCESS, this table holds only the in-frame rearrangements with V and J called that TCRdb kept. Clones are partly lost; checked studies trace under half to an unresolved V gene and leave the rest unexplained. V and J calls plus clone size are reproduced from that table; the DNA served to infer D and trimming. Counted in this sample were 100,000 to 150,000 clones; around 89% of them appeared once. The ten most abundant clones make up roughly 4.3% of the sample.

Rearrangement joined TRBV3-1 (or the pseudogene TRBV3-2) to TRBJ2-5; TRBD1 might be the D gene, on 5 matching bases. The sequencing sample was made of peripheral blood. This TCR was sampled from a man aged 60 to 75 with COVID-19, enrolled during active disease. CDR3 loop: CASSQDRGWETQYF. DNA sequence: TGTGCCAGCAGCCAAGATAGGGGCTGGGAGACCCAGTACTTC.